This T cell receptor (beta chain) came from a study of Graves' ophthalmopathy and Graves' hyperthyroidism. This clonotype appeared many times. The authors amplified TCR beta CDR3 regions from RNA transcripts. Second-round multiplex PCR came after a first-round RT-PCR that employed HTBI primers. MiXCR, run by TCRdb on the multiplex PCR reads, gives a single entry per CDR3 protein. The table lists a few hundred thousand distinct CDR3 sequences, about 18% of them singletons. This clonotype was sampled from an adult woman with stable Graves' hyperthyroidism. Source material: peripheral blood.

CDR3 bases: TGTGCCAGCAGTGCAAGGGGCATCCACTACGAGCAGTACTTC. It codes for CASSARGIHYEQYF. J is TRBJ2-7 and V is TRBV25-1, with a possible D match to TRBD1 (5 bases). The CDR3 covers 14 residues. V lost 4 bases, J lost 3 bases, and 13 bases lay in between. CDR1 is MGHDK, CDR2 SYGVNS, per germline.